These 21 T cell receptor beta chains were all obtained from the same sample, sequenced in a study of blood T cell repertoires in COVID-19. Data came from immunoSEQ multiplex PCR; TCRdb stores just in-frame clones and leaves some out. Here the sample spans about 160,000 clones, roughly 90% being singletons. The sequencing sample was made of peripheral blood. These receptors all stem from a man aged 55 to 69 with acute or convalescent COVID-19.

This rearrangement joins TRBV5-1 to TRBJ1-1; D perhaps matches TRBD1 (5 bases). The CDR3 contains 14 residues. Germline CDR1 reads SGHRS; CDR2 reads YFSETQ. Trimming pared 0 bases from V and 3 bases from J, leaving 9 bases between. CDR3: CASSLDTGDTEAFF. DNA for the CDR3: TGCGCCAGCAGCTTGGACACAGGAGACACTGAAGCTTTCTTT. The full variable domain, in which reference TRBV5-1 and TRBJ1-1 provide the parts outside the CDR3, is KAGVTQTPRYLIKTRGQQVTLSCSPISGHRSVSWYQQTPGQGLQFLFEYFSETQRNKGNFPGRFSGRQFSNSRSEMNVSTLELGDSALYLCASSLDTGDTEAFFGQGTRLTVV.

The V gene is TRBV10-2, the J gene TRBJ1-2; D is perhaps TRBD1 (5 bases). The ends were cut back, 6 bases at V and 3 bases at J, with 11 bases in the middle. Germline V gives CDR1 WSHSY, CDR2 SAAADI. The CDR3 spans 13 residues. The CDR3 region has the DNA TGCGCCAGCAGCGCCGACAGCTACTATGGCTACACCTTC. Residues: CASSADSYYGYTF.

This sequence joins TRBV5-1 and TRBJ2-3, with TRBD1 identical over 9 bases. Looked up from germline, CDR1 is SGHRS and CDR2 is YFSETQ. V was clipped by 5 bases and J by 0 bases; unmatched bases: 4. The length of the CDR3 is 15 residues. In DNA, the CDR3 is TGCGCCAGCAGTCATGGGACAGGGAGCACAGATACGCAGTATTTT. Protein sequence: CASSHGTGSTDTQYF.

The rearrangement joins TRBV9 to TRBJ1-5; unclear D gene. The germline V gene encodes CDR1 SGDLS and CDR2 YYNGEE. V was trimmed by 0 bases and J by 4 bases, leaving 5 bases between them. The CDR3 consists of 13 residues. The CDR3: CASSVAPNQPQHF. DNA of the CDR3: TGTGCCAGCAGCGTAGCCCCAAATCAGCCCCAGCATTTT.

The gene calls are TRBV3-1 (or the pseudogene TRBV3-2) and TRBJ2-5; no clear D. Germline CDR1 and CDR2: LGHDT and YNNKEL (reference sequence). V lost 5 bases to trimming and J lost 4 bases, with 8 bases between them. The CDR3 length is 12 residues. This CDR3 is CASSTRPETQYF. Here the CDR3 DNA reads TGTGCCAGCAGCACTCGTCCAGAGACCCAGTACTTC.

On this clone: The junction departs from germline at one end; a sequencing error may be responsible. The chain links TRBV9 to TRBJ1-1, with a tentative D call TRBD1 (5 bases). CDR1 SGDLS and CDR2 YYNGEE come from the germline V gene. The CDR3 sequence is 12 residues long. CDR3 coding DNA: TGTGCCAGCAGCGTAGGTCCGACAGACATGGTATTT. Its translation is CASSVGPTDMVF.

This clone is a singleton in its sample. The chain recombines TRBV30 with TRBJ1-5, with 7 bases identical to TRBD1. CDR1 and CDR2 (germline): GTSNPN, SVGIG (reference sequence). The CDR3 runs 15 residues. Trimming removed 2 bases from V and 0 bases from J; junction bases left unmatched: 4. CDR3 residues: CAWSSRGYSNQPQHF. The CDR3 bases are TGTGCCTGGAGTAGCAGGGGGTATAGCAATCAGCCCCAGCATTTT.

The chain joins TRBV19 to TRBJ1-2, with TRBD1 matching over 8 bases. Germline loops: CDR1 LNHDA, CDR2 SQIVND (reference sequence). The CDR3 totals 14 residues. With 6 bases clipped from V and 0 bases from J, the junction kept 3 bases outside the gene matches. The CDR3 spells CASSSTGANYGYTF. The CDR3 nucleotides read TGTGCCAGTAGCTCGACAGGGGCTAACTATGGCTACACCTTC.

This clone was picked up one time. The chain couples TRBV4-2 to TRBJ1-5, with D possibly being TRBD1 (6 bases). Germline V CDR1 and CDR2: LGHNA, YNFKEQ. The CDR3 covers 14 residues. Trimming took off 6 bases at V and 1 base at J, with 10 bases between the two ends. CDR3 sequence: CASSHRGSNQPQHF. Written as DNA, the CDR3 is TGTGCCAGCAGTCATAGGGGGAGCAATCAGCCCCAGCATTTT.

DNA for the CDR3: TGTGCCAGCAGCCAGAATAGTCGCCGCTTTTCGATGGAGCAGTACTTC. This sequence encodes CASSQNSRRFSMEQYF. J is TRBJ2-7 and V is TRBV3-1 (or the pseudogene TRBV3-2); D is unresolved. The CDR3 totals 16 residues. Trimming pared 3 bases from V and 7 bases from J, leaving 22 bases between. Germline V gene data show CDR1 as LGHDT and CDR2 as YNNKEL (reference sequence).

This clone was detected only once. The rearrangement uses TRBV2 and TRBJ2-1, with 8 bases aligning to TRBD1. With V trimmed by 6 bases and J by 0 bases, 10 bases remained unmatched. The length of the CDR3 is 17 residues. Germline lookup yields CDR1 SNHLY and CDR2 FYNNEI. Here the CDR3 DNA reads TGTGCCAGCAGGGCCCCAGGGGGCGAAAGCTCCTACAATGAGCAGTTCTTC. Translating it yields CASRAPGGESSYNEQFF.

This clone was recorded only once. The chain combines TRBV6-6 with TRBJ1-1; unclear D gene. This CDR3 spans 14 amino acids. The germline V and J ends were trimmed by 11 bases and 0 bases, with 16 bases remaining between them. Per the germline V gene, CDR1 is MNHNY and CDR2 is SVGAGI (reference sequence). For the CDR3, the DNA is TGTGCCTGTGAGGCTTACTACATGAACACTGAAGCTTTCTTT. Its translation: CACEAYYMNTEAFF.

The genes are TRBV4-3 and TRBJ2-5; 15 bases are shared with TRBD2. The CDR3 contains 19 residues. J lost 5 bases, V lost 0 bases, and 10 bases had no gene match. The V gene's germline CDR1 is LGHNA and CDR2 YSLEER. The CDR3 loop is CASSQDVPGLAGGMETQYF. CDR3 nucleotides: TGCGCCAGCAGCCAAGACGTCCCGGGACTAGCGGGGGGAATGGAGACCCAGTACTTC.

This chain uses TRBV6-5 with TRBJ2-1, with D perhaps matching TRBD2 (5 bases). The V end was cut by 6 bases, the J end by 2 bases, with 14 bases between. In germline, CDR1 is MNHEY, CDR2 SVGAGI. This CDR3 contains 15 residues. The CDR3 coding sequence is TGTGCCAGCAGATCCCCAGGAGGTGCCTACAATGAGCAGTTCTTC. Residues: CASRSPGGAYNEQFF.

The rearrangement joins TRBV2 to TRBJ2-2, with D perhaps TRBD1 (6 bases). Trimming stripped 5 bases from V and 7 bases from J, with 17 bases between. The CDR3 has 15 amino acids. Germline V gene sequence: CDR1 SNHLY, CDR2 FYNNEI. The CDR3, as DNA: TGTGCCAGCAGTTTCCACAGGGAAAGGAGCGGGGAGCTGTTTTTT. The encoded protein is CASSFHRERSGELFF.

The V gene is TRBV7-3, the J gene TRBJ1-6; 7 bases fit TRBD1. This CDR3 is 14 amino acids long. CDR1 SGHTA and CDR2 FQGTGA come from the germline V gene. V shed 5 bases and J 10 bases; nucleotides not matched to a gene: 8. The CDR3 sequence: CASSRGGAGSPLHF. CDR3 nucleotide sequence: TGTGCCAGCAGCCGAGGGGGCGCAGGGTCACCCCTCCACTTT. The entire variable domain, with the rest obtained from reference TRBV7-3 and TRBJ1-6, is as follows: GAGVSQTPSNKVTEKGKYVELRCDPISGHTALYWYRQSLGQGPEFLIYFQGTGAADDSGLPNDRFFAVRPEGSVSTLKIQRTERGDSAVYLCASSRGGAGSPLHFGNGTRLTVT.

The chain couples TRBV3-1 (or the pseudogene TRBV3-2) to TRBJ1-5, with D unclear. V lost 3 bases and J 9 bases, leaving 12 bases between the germline ends. The CDR3 has 13 amino acids. Germline V gene data show CDR1 as LGHDT and CDR2 as YNNKEL (reference sequence). CDR3 bases: TGTGCCAGCAGCCAGAGCGTTGGTGGGCCCCAGCATTTT. It codes for CASSQSVGGPQHF.

V usage is TRBV6-1 and J usage is TRBJ1-2, with 9 bases matching TRBD1. Germline loops: CDR1 MNHNS, CDR2 SASEGT. The J segment lost 1 base and the V segment lost 2 bases, leaving 5 bases of the junction unmatched. This CDR3 spans 16 amino acids. CDR3 region: CASSEHKTGGNYGYTF. CDR3 bases: TGTGCCAGCAGTGAACATAAGACAGGGGGTAACTATGGCTACACCTTC.

V usage is TRBV6-5 and J usage is TRBJ1-4, with D perhaps TRBD1 (5 bases). Germline values: CDR1 MNHEY, CDR2 SVGAGI. V gave up 8 bases and J gave up 0 bases, with 10 bases separating them. The length of the CDR3 is 14 residues. CDR3 in DNA: TGTGCCAGCCACCTAGGGGCAACTAATGAAAAACTGTTTTTT. Its protein product is CASHLGATNEKLFF.

This chain uses TRBV6-6 with TRBJ1-2, with TRBD1 as a possible D gene (5 bases). Germline V gives CDR1 MNHNY, CDR2 SVGAGI (reference sequence). Trimming removed 4 bases from V and 7 bases from J, with 16 bases in between. This CDR3 has 14 residues. The CDR3 region is CASSSLPGIAGYTF. CDR3 in DNA: TGTGCCAGCAGTTCTCTCCCAGGGATCGCTGGCTACACCTTC.

V and J are TRBV6-5 and TRBJ1-2; TRBD1 agrees at 7 bases. The CDR3 runs to 15 residues. Trimming at V came to 7 bases and at J to 6 bases, leaving 14 bases not matched to a gene. Germline V gene sequence: CDR1 MNHEY, CDR2 SVGAGI. The CDR3 sequence: CASTGQAFIDDGYTF. In nucleotides, the CDR3 is TGTGCCAGCACCGGACAGGCGTTTATTGATGATGGCTACACCTTC.